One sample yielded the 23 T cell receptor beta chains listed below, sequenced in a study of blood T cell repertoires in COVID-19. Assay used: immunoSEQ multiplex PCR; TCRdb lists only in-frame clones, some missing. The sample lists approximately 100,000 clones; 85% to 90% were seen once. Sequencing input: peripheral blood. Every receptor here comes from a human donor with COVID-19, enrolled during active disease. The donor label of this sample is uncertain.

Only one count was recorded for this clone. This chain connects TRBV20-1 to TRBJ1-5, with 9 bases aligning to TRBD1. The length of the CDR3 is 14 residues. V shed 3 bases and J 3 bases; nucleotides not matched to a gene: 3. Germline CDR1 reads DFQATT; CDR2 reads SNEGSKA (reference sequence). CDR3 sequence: CSASRTGANQPQHF. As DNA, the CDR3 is TGCAGTGCTAGTAGGACAGGGGCCAATCAGCCCCAGCATTTT.

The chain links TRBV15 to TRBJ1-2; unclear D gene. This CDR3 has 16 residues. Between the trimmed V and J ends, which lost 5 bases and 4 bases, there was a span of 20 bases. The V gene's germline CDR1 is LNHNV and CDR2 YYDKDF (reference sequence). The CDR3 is CATSPLEGLLGYGYTF. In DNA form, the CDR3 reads TGTGCCACCAGCCCGTTGGAGGGATTATTAGGCTATGGCTACACCTTC.

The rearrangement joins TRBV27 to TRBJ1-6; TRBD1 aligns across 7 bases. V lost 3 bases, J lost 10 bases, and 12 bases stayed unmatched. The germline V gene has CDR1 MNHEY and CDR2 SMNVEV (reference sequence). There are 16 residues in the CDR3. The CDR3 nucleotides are TGTGCCAGCAGTTTGTCACAGGGGATTCGTCGCTCACCCCTCCACTTT. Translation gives CASSLSQGIRRSPLHF.

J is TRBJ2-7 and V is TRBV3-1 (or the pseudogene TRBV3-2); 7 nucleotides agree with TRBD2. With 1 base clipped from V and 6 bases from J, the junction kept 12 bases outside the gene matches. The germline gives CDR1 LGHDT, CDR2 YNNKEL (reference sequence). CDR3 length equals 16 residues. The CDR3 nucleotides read TGTGCCAGCAGCCAAGTGGGCAATGCGGGAGCTCTCGAGCAGTACTTC. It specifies CASSQVGNAGALEQYF.

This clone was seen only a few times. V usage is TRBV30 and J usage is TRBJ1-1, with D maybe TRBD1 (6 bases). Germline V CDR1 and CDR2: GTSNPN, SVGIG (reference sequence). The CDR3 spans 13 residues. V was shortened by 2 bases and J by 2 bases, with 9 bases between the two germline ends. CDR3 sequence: CAWSIGGNTEAFF. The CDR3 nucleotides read TGTGCCTGGAGTATAGGGGGAAACACTGAAGCTTTCTTT.

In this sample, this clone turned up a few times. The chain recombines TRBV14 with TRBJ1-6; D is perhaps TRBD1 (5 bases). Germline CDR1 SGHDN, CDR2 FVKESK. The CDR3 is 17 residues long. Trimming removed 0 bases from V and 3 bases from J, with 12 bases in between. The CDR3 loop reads CASSQDSAGIYNSPLHF. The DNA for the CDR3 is TGTGCCAGCAGCCAAGATTCGGCAGGGATCTATAATTCACCCCTCCACTTT.

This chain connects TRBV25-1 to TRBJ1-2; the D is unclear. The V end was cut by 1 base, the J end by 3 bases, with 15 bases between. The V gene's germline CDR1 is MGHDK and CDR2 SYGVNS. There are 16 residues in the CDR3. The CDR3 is CASSESQRPEDYGYTF. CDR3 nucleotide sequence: TGTGCCAGCAGTGAATCCCAACGGCCCGAGGACTATGGCTACACCTTC.

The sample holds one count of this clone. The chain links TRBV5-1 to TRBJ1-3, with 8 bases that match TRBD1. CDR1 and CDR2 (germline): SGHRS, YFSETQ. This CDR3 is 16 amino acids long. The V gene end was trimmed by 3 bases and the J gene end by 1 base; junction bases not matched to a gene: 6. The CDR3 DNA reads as TGCGCCAGCAGCTCGTACAGGGGGGGTTCTGGAAACACCATATATTTT. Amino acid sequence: CASSSYRGGSGNTIYF.

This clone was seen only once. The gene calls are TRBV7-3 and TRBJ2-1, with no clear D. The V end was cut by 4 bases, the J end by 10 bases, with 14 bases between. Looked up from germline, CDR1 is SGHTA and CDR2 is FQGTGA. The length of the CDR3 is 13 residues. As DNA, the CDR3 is TGTGCCAGCAGCTACTTCCCCGAAAACGAGCAGTTCTTC. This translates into CASSYFPENEQFF.

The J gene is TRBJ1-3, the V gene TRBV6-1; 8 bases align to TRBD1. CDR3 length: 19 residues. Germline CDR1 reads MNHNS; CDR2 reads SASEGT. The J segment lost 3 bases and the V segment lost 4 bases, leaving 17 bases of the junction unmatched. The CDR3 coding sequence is TGTGCCAGCAGTGCCCCCGTGGGCAGGGGGCCGAAAGGTGGAAACACCATATATTTT. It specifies CASSAPVGRGPKGGNTIYF.

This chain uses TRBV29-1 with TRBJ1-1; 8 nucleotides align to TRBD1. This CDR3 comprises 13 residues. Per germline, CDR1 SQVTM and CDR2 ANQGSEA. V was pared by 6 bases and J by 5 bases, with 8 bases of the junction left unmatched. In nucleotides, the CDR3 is TGCAGCGTCACAGGACAGGGATGGACTGAAGCTTTCTTT. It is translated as CSVTGQGWTEAFF. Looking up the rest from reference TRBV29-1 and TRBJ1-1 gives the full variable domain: SAVISQKPSRDICQRGTSLTIQCQVDSQVTMMFWYRQQPGQSLTLIATANQGSEATYESGFVIDKFPISRPNLTFSTLTVSNMSPEDSSIYLCSVTGQGWTEAFFGQGTRLTVV.

This CDR3 is CASSPQGAGTEAFF. Written as DNA, the CDR3 is TGCGCCAGCAGCCCCCAGGGGGCGGGCACTGAAGCTTTCTTT. The chain combines TRBV4-1 with TRBJ1-1; 8 bases match TRBD1. Germline V lookup: CDR1 MGHRA, CDR2 YSYEKL. The trim removed 4 bases at V and 4 bases at J, leaving 5 bases unmatched. The CDR3 contains 14 residues.

As DNA, the CDR3 is TGTGCCAGTAGTATCTTGGACAGATATAGCAATCAGCCCCAGCATTTT. Translating it yields CASSILDRYSNQPQHF. V gene TRBV19 combines with J gene TRBJ1-5; D perhaps matches TRBD1 (6 bases). The germline V and J ends were trimmed by 3 bases and 0 bases, with 12 bases remaining between them. CDR3 length: 16 amino acids. Looked up from germline, CDR1 is LNHDA and CDR2 is SQIVND (reference sequence).

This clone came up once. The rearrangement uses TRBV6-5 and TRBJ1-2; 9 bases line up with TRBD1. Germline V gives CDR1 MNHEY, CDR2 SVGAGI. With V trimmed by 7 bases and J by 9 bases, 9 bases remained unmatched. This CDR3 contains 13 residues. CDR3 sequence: CASILQGALSYTF. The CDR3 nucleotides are TGTGCCAGCATACTACAGGGGGCGCTTAGCTACACCTTC.

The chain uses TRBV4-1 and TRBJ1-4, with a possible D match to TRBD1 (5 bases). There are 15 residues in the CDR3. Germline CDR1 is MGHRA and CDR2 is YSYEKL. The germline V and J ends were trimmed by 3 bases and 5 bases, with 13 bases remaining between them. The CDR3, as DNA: TGCGCCAGCAGCCAGACGGGACTCCGGAATGAAAAACTGTTTTTT. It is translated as CASSQTGLRNEKLFF.

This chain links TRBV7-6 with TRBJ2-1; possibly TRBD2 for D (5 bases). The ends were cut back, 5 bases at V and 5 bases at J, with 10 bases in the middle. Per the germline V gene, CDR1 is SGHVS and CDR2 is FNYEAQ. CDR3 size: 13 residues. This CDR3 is CASSLRTDNEQFF. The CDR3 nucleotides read TGTGCCAGCAGCCTAAGGACTGACAATGAGCAGTTCTTC.

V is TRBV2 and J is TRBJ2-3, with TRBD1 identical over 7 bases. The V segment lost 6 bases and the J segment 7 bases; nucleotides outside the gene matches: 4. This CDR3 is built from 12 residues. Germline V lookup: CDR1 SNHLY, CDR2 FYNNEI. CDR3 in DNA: TGTGCCAGCAGAACAGGGGTAAATACGCAGTATTTT. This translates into CASRTGVNTQYF.

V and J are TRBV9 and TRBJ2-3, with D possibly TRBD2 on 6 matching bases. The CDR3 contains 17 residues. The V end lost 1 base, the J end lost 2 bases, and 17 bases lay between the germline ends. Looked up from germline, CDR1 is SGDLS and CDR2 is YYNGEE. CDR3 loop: CASSVTGLAAITDTQYF. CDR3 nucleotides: TGTGCCAGCAGCGTAACGGGCTTAGCGGCAATCACAGATACGCAGTATTTT. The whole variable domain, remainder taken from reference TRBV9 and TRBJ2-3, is DSGVTQTPKHLITATGQRVTLRCSPRSGDLSVYWYQQSLDQGLQFLIQYYNGEERAKGNILERFSAQQFPDLHSELNLSSLELGDSALYFCASSVTGLAAITDTQYFGPGTRLTVL.

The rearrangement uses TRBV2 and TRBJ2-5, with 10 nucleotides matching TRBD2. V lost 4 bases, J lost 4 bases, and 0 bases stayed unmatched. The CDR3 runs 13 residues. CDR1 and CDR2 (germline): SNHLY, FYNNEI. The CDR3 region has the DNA TGTGCCAGCAGTGGGACTAGCGGAGAGACCCAGTACTTC. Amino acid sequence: CASSGTSGETQYF.

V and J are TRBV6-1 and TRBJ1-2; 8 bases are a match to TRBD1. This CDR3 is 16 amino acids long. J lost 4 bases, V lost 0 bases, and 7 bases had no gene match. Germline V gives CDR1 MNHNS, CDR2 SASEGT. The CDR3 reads CASSEALGQAGYGYTF. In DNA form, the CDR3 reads TGTGCCAGCAGTGAAGCGCTGGGACAGGCGGGCTATGGCTACACCTTC.

CDR3 protein: CASSHRDGNQPQHF. The CDR3 DNA reads TGTGCCAGCAGTCACAGGGACGGGAATCAGCCCCAGCATTTT. The chain recombines TRBV6-5 with TRBJ1-5, with D possibly matching TRBD1 (6 bases). There are 14 residues in the CDR3. The V gene lost 5 bases and the J gene lost 4 bases, with 12 bases spanning the gap. Per the germline V gene, CDR1 is MNHEY and CDR2 is SVGAGI.

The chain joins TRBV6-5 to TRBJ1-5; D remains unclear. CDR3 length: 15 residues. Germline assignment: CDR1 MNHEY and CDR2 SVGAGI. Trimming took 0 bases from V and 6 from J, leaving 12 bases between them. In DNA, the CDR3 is TGTGCCAGCAGTTACTCCGGGGTACGGGGTCAGCCCCAGCATTTT. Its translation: CASSYSGVRGQPQHF.

The CDR3 region is CASSPGTSFTDTQYF. CDR3 nucleotides: TGTGCCAGCAGCCCCGGGACTTCATTCACAGATACGCAGTATTTT. The chain links TRBV7-3 to TRBJ2-3; D is possibly TRBD2 (6 bases). The CDR3 covers 15 residues. Germline V gene sequence: CDR1 SGHTA, CDR2 FQGTGA. V lost 5 bases to trimming and J lost 2 bases, with 14 bases between them. The variable domain in full, completed from reference TRBV7-3 and TRBJ2-3, reads GAGVSQTPSNKVTEKGKYVELRCDPISGHTALYWYRQSLGQGPEFLIYFQGTGAADDSGLPNDRFFAVRPEGSVSTLKIQRTERGDSAVYLCASSPGTSFTDTQYFGPGTRLTVL.